This T cell receptor beta chain is drawn from a study of T cells in Graves' hyperthyroidism and ophthalmopathy. At least ten counts were recorded for this clonotype. Its specificity is not known. TCR beta CDR3 regions were amplified from RNA transcripts. HTBI primers were the set used in a first-round RT-PCR of the TCR CDR3. TCRdb called the multiplex PCR reads again in MiXCR, with one record for every CDR3 protein. Counted here are over 650,000 distinct CDR3 sequences, over 40% occurring once; the ten biggest clones make up less than 8.5%. Study conclusions and caveats: In the blood, most expanded thyroid clonotypes above 0.001 appeared as well. In validation, the model predicted ophthalmopathy. These predictions came a median about 6.8 months before onset.

Trimming removed 0 bases at V and 8 bases at J, with 22 bases between. The CDR3 totals 17 residues. CDR1 and CDR2 (germline): LNHNV, YYDKDF (reference sequence). The sequence was collected from an adult man with Graves' disease, either hyperthyroidism or ophthalmopathy (not recorded which). The sequenced sample was peripheral blood or thyroid tissue (not recorded which). The chain has TRBV15 and TRBJ1-2; TRBD1 is a possible D gene (5 bases). This CDR3 reads CATSRDRSAGNIWGYTF. The CDR3 region has the DNA TGTGCCACCAGCAGAGATCGGTCGGCAGGGAATATTTGGGGCTACACCTTC.